This T cell receptor beta chain was obtained from a study of blood T cells in healthy people across ages. The wider study: Roughly one uniquely barcoded beta molecule per two T cells was captured.

There are 14 residues in the CDR3. The V gene lost 5 bases and the J gene lost 1 base, with 12 bases spanning the gap. From germline, CDR1 is MDHEN and CDR2 SYDVKM. Points from the study as a whole: When one million T cells were used, diversity estimates were thought to be underestimates. Donor CMV status was unknown, possibly confounding expanded clonotype changes.

As for this clonotype: The antigen is undetermined.

Then a second PCR, running about 6 to 12 cycles, was carried out with a sample-barcoded 5' primer and a J-beta primer mix. Every cDNA molecule carried a tag from a template-switch adaptor bearing 12 random nucleotides. TCRdb reprocessed the 5' RACE reads with MiXCR, giving one entry per CDR3 protein. The repertoire has about 1 million distinct CDR3 sequences, under 55% of them found once; the top ten carry 15% to 20%. Sequenced input: blood. This receptor was obtained from a woman in her sixties or seventies in good health. This chain links TRBV28 with TRBJ2-7; D possibly corresponds to TRBD1 (6 bases). CDR3 nucleotide sequence: TGTGCCAGCAGTCTACAGGGATGGTCCTACGAGCAGTACTTC. It translates to CASSLQGWSYEQYF.